These 25 T cell receptor beta chains came from one sample sequenced in a study of shared clonotypes between healthy human individuals. In the naive CD8 group, cells lacked CD45RO and were positively selected for CCR7, so terminally differentiated effector memory CD45RA+ cells were left out. Sequencing was performed with immunoSEQ multiplex PCR; in TCRdb, only in-frame clones are kept and a portion is missing. Of under 2,000,000 clones listed, roughly 94% are singletons. The material sequenced was naive CD8+ T cells sorted from blood. The receptors were gathered from a young man in good health.

V usage is TRBV10-3 and J usage is TRBJ1-2; D perhaps matches TRBD1 (6 bases). V shed 2 bases and J shed 3 bases, with 16 bases lying between them. Germline CDR1 and CDR2: ENHRY and SYGVKD. The CDR3 length is 16 residues. CDR3 amino acids: CAISEPGAPADYGYTF. DNA of the CDR3: TGTGCCATCAGTGAGCCGGGGGCTCCGGCGGACTATGGCTACACCTTC.

This chain links TRBV27 with TRBJ2-3; D not certain. The CDR3 sequence is 15 residues long. CDR1 is MNHEY and CDR2 is SMNVEV in the germline V gene (reference sequence). The V end lost 0 bases, the J end lost 0 bases, and 7 bases lay between the germline ends. The CDR3: CASSLSPISTDTQYF. CDR3 sequence (DNA): TGTGCCAGCAGTTTATCTCCTATAAGCACAGATACGCAGTATTTT.

The V gene is TRBV11-3, the J gene TRBJ1-5, with D unclear. The V gene lost 5 bases and the J gene lost 11 bases, with 16 bases spanning the gap. Germline CDR1 SGHNT, CDR2 YENEEA. There are 13 residues in the CDR3. The CDR3 spells CASSNRAHRSQHF. The CDR3, as DNA: TGTGCCAGCAGCAATAGGGCCCATCGGTCCCAGCATTTT.

The V and J genes are TRBV5-6 and TRBJ1-4; the D is unclear. Germline V gives CDR1 SGHDT, CDR2 YYEEEE. The CDR3 runs to 15 residues. V lost 1 base and J lost 0, with 7 bases in between. CDR3 region: CASSLSPATNEKLFF. The CDR3 DNA sequence: TGTGCCAGCAGCTTGTCCCCCGCAACTAATGAAAAACTGTTTTTT.

The V and J genes are TRBV7-9 and TRBJ2-7, with a possible D match to TRBD2 (6 bases). Germline CDR1 is SEHNR and CDR2 is FQNEAQ (reference sequence). The CDR3 runs to 13 residues. Trimming stripped 7 bases from V and 3 bases from J, with 13 bases between. The CDR3 region has the DNA TGTGCCAGCACCCAACCGGACTACTACGAGCAGTACTTC. This translates into CASTQPDYYEQYF.

The V call is TRBV6-5, the J call TRBJ2-1; TRBD2 agrees at 9 bases. V dropped 2 bases and J dropped 8; count of bases not matched to a gene: 4. The CDR3 runs to 14 residues. The V gene's germline CDR1 is MNHEY and CDR2 SVGAGI. CDR3 residues: CASSYGSGSYEQFF. The CDR3 DNA reads TGTGCCAGCAGTTACGGTAGCGGGAGCTATGAGCAGTTCTTC.

This clone was seen just once. J is TRBJ2-7 and V is TRBV11-2; 10 bases align to TRBD2. Losses at the gene ends were 5 bases for V and 3 bases for J; bases not matched to a gene: 7. The CDR3 has 15 amino acids. Germline V gene sequence: CDR1 SGHAT, CDR2 FQNNGV. CDR3: CASSILAGAVYEQYF. DNA for the CDR3: TGTGCCAGCAGCATCCTAGCGGGAGCGGTCTACGAGCAGTACTTC.

The gene calls are TRBV5-1 and TRBJ2-7; maybe TRBD2 (5 bases). From germline, CDR1 is SGHRS and CDR2 YFSETQ. With 0 bases removed from V and 11 bases from J, the gap between germline ends came to 12 bases. This CDR3 has 12 residues. The CDR3 protein is CASSLVVGEEYF. CDR3 in DNA: TGCGCCAGCAGCTTGGTGGTCGGGGAAGAGTACTTC.

For this clone: Other DNA sequences in the same sample also yield this CDR3. The J gene is TRBJ2-7, the V gene TRBV4-1; no definite D call. In germline, CDR1 is MGHRA, CDR2 YSYEKL. The germline V and J ends were trimmed by 2 bases and 5 bases, with 4 bases remaining between them. The length of the CDR3 is 11 residues. The CDR3 DNA reads TGCGCCAGCAGCCAATCCAACGAGCAGTACTTC. Protein: CASSQSNEQYF.

The V call is TRBV19, the J call TRBJ2-2, with D possibly called TRBD1 or TRBD2 (5 bases each). The germline V and J ends were trimmed by 1 base and 7 bases, with 16 bases remaining between them. This CDR3 region has 16 residues. Germline V CDR1 and CDR2: LNHDA, SQIVND (reference sequence). The CDR3 DNA follows: TGTGCCAGTAGTATAGTTAGGGTGGGGGACGGCGGGGAGCTGTTTTTT. This codes for CASSIVRVGDGGELFF.

This clone came up once. The chain is built from TRBV5-6 and TRBJ1-2, with 8 nucleotides matching TRBD1. This CDR3 comprises 13 residues. The trim removed 9 bases at V and 0 bases at J, leaving 4 bases unmatched. In germline, CDR1 is SGHDT, CDR2 YYEEEE. The CDR3 reads CATGQGTNYGYTF. The CDR3 bases are TGTGCCACCGGACAGGGCACTAACTATGGCTACACCTTC.

This chain links TRBV4-2 with TRBJ2-7; 7 bases fit TRBD1. V shed 5 bases and J 3 bases; nucleotides not matched to a gene: 7. The CDR3 length is 14 residues. Per germline, CDR1 LGHNA and CDR2 YNFKEQ. The CDR3, as DNA: TGTGCCAGCAGCTTCGACAGGGAATACTACGAGCAGTACTTC. Translating it yields CASSFDREYYEQYF.

The rearrangement joins TRBV30 to TRBJ1-1, with TRBD1 identical over 7 bases. Germline V CDR1 and CDR2: GTSNPN, SVGIG (reference sequence). With V trimmed by 0 bases and J by 4 bases, 5 bases remained unmatched. This CDR3 contains 14 residues. Here the CDR3 DNA reads TGTGCCTGGAGTGTAATCCCAGGGGGCACTGAAGCTTTCTTT. It specifies CAWSVIPGGTEAFF.

The chain is built from TRBV28 and TRBJ2-2; D is tentatively TRBD1 or TRBD2 (6 bases each). Trimming took off 1 base at V and 2 bases at J, with 20 bases between the two ends. The CDR3 totals 19 residues. Germline loops: CDR1 MDHEN, CDR2 SYDVKM. As DNA, the CDR3 is TGTGCCAGCAGTTTATCCGTTTCGGGGGCGGGGTCTAACACCGGGGAGCTGTTTTTT. This gives the protein CASSLSVSGAGSNTGELFF.

The chain recombines TRBV5-6 with TRBJ2-1; 9 bases align to TRBD1. The germline V gene has CDR1 SGHDT and CDR2 YYEEEE. The junction had 9 bases not matched to a gene; V was cut back by 6 bases and J by 8 bases. The CDR3 contains 14 residues. For the CDR3, the DNA is TGTGCCAGCAAGCTCGGGACAGGGATGTATGAGCAGTTCTTC. This translates into CASKLGTGMYEQFF.

The chain carries TRBV30 and TRBJ1-4, with D possibly matching TRBD1 (6 bases). The CDR3 covers 14 residues. Germline CDR1 reads GTSNPN; CDR2 reads SVGIG (reference sequence). The V and J ends lost 3 bases and 6 bases respectively, with 14 bases between them. CDR3 nucleotides: TGTGCCTGGAGCTCTACAGGGTTAGATGAAAAACTGTTTTTT. Translating it yields CAWSSTGLDEKLFF.

This clone has only one observation. The chain links TRBV21-1 to TRBJ1-1; whether TRBD1, the table's D call, matches the DNA was not checked. TRBV21-1 is marked as a pseudogene. The CDR3 contains 20 residues. CDR3: CASSKGSRGQTPGNDTEAFF. CDR3 nucleotides: TGTGCCAGCAGCAAAGGGTCCAGGGGGCAAACCCCGGGCAACGACACTGAAGCTTTCTTT.

This chain connects TRBV6-1 to TRBJ1-1, with no clear D. Germline values: CDR1 MNHNS, CDR2 SASEGT. V lost 7 bases and J 6 bases, leaving 12 bases between the germline ends. This CDR3 contains 12 residues. CDR3 coding DNA: TGTGCCAGCACCACCGGGCTGGCTGAAGCTTTCTTT. The encoded protein is CASTTGLAEAFF.

This chain connects TRBV7-9 to TRBJ2-1; 13 bases are shared with TRBD2. V lost 5 bases to trimming and J lost 9 bases; unmatched junction nucleotides: 10. This CDR3 spans 16 amino acids. Germline values: CDR1 SEHNR, CDR2 FQNEAQ (reference sequence). CDR3 nucleotides: TGTGCCAGCAGCGAAACTAGCGGGAGGGCCAGGGTTGAGCAGTTCTTC. Amino acid sequence: CASSETSGRARVEQFF.

The chain couples TRBV5-6 to TRBJ2-7; 8 nucleotides align to TRBD2. There are 14 residues in the CDR3. Trimming removed 0 bases from V and 6 bases from J; junction bases left unmatched: 5. Germline V gene sequence: CDR1 SGHDT, CDR2 YYEEEE. DNA of the CDR3: TGTGCCAGCAGCTTGGGGACTAGCCCAACCGAGCAGTACTTC. Protein sequence: CASSLGTSPTEQYF.

This sequence joins TRBV7-8 and TRBJ2-7; D remains ambiguous. V lost 1 base and J 2 bases, leaving 9 bases between the germline ends. This CDR3 region has 14 residues. CDR1 is SGHVS and CDR2 is FQNEAQ in the germline V gene. CDR3 residues: CASSLESPAYEQYF. The CDR3 region has the DNA TGTGCCAGCAGCTTAGAGTCGCCCGCCTACGAGCAGTACTTC.

The chain employs TRBV2 and TRBJ2-3; TRBD2 aligns across 13 bases. With V trimmed by 6 bases and J by 2 bases, 2 bases remained unmatched. The CDR3 extends over 15 amino acids. In germline, CDR1 is SNHLY, CDR2 FYNNEI. The DNA of the CDR3 is TGTGCCAGCAGCACTAGCGGGAGGGCCACAGATACGCAGTATTTT. Protein: CASSTSGRATDTQYF. Filled out from reference TRBV2 and TRBJ2-3, the complete variable domain reads EPEVTQTPSHQVTQMGQEVILRCVPISNHLYFYWYRQILGQKVEFLVSFYNNEISEKSEIFDDQFSVERPDGSNFTLKIRSTKLEDSAMYFCASSTSGRATDTQYFGPGTRLTVL.

V usage is TRBV19 and J usage is TRBJ1-2, with D possibly TRBD1 on 5 matching bases. V lost 6 bases, J lost 6 bases, and 14 bases lay in between. Per germline, CDR1 LNHDA and CDR2 SQIVND (reference sequence). This CDR3 is 13 amino acids long. The CDR3 protein is CASSMGLGDGYTF. DNA of the CDR3: TGTGCCAGTAGCATGGGACTGGGCGATGGCTACACCTTC.

Worth noting for this clone: The same CDR3 can be traced to other DNA sequences in this sample. V is TRBV5-1 and J is TRBJ2-1, with TRBD2 identical over 13 bases. J lost 3 bases, V lost 3 bases, and 0 bases had no gene match. Germline-derived CDR1 and CDR2 are SGHRS and YFSETQ. CDR3 length equals 15 residues. In DNA form, the CDR3 reads TGCGCCAGCAGCTGGACTAGCGGGGGCTACAATGAGCAGTTCTTC. Protein product: CASSWTSGGYNEQFF.

Regarding this clone: Different DNA sequences within this sample yield the same CDR3. The chain joins TRBV28 to TRBJ2-1; 7 nucleotides agree with TRBD2. V lost 2 bases to trimming and J lost 1 base; unmatched junction nucleotides: 2. Looked up from germline, CDR1 is MDHEN and CDR2 is SYDVKM. The CDR3 loop spans 15 amino acids. CDR3 region: CASSLTGGSYNEQFF. CDR3 bases: TGTGCCAGCAGTTTAACGGGGGGATCCTACAATGAGCAGTTCTTC.